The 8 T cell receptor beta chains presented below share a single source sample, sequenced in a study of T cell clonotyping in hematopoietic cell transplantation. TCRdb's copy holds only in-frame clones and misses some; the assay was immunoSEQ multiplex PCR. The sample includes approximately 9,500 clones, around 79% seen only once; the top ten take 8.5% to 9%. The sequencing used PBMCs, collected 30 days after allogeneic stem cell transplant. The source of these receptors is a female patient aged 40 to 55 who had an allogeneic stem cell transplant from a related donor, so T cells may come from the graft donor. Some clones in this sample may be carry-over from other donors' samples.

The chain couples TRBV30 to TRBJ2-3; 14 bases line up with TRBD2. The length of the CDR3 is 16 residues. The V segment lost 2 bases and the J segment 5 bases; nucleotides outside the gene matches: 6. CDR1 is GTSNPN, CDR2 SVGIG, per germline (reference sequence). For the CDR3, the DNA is TGTGCCTGGAGTTTCGGACTAGCGGGAGGAGGAGATACGCAGTATTTT. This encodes CAWSFGLAGGGDTQYF. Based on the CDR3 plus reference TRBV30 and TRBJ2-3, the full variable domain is SQTIHQWPATLVQPVGSPLSLECTVEGTSNPNLYWYRQAAGRGLQLLFYSVGIGQISSEVPQNLSASRPQDRQFILSSKKLLLSDSGFYLCAWSFGLAGGGDTQYFGPGTRLTVL.

The CDR3 loop reads CASSPPGITDTQYF. CDR3 sequence (DNA): TGTGCCAGCAGTCCCCCCGGGATCACAGATACGCAGTATTTT. V and J are TRBV5-6 and TRBJ2-3, with a weak D call TRBD2 (5 bases). V gave up 5 bases and J gave up 2 bases, with 12 bases separating them. Germline V gives CDR1 SGHDT, CDR2 YYEEEE. The CDR3 sequence is 14 residues long.

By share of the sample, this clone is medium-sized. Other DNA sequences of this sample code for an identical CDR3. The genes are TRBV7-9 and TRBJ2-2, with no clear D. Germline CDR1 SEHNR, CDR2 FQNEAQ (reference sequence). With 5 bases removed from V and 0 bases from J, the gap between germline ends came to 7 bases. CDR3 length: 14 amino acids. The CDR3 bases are TGTGCCAGCAGCCTAAATCCGAACACCGGGGAGCTGTTTTTT. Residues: CASSLNPNTGELFF.

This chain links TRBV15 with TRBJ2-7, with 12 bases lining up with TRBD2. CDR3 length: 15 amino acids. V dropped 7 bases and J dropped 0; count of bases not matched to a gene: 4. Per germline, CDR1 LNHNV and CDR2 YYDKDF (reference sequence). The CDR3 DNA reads TGTGCCACCAAACTAGCGGGAGGTCCCTCCTACGAGCAGTACTTC. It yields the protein CATKLAGGPSYEQYF.

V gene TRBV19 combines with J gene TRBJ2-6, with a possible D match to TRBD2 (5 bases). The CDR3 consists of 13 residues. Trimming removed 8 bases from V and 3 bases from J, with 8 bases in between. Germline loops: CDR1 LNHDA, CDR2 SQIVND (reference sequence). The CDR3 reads CASGEYGANVLTF. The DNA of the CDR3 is TGTGCCAGTGGGGAGTATGGGGCCAACGTCCTGACTTTC.

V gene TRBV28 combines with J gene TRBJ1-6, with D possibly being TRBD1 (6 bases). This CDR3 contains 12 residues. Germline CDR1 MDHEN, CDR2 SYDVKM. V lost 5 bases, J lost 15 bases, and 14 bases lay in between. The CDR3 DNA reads TGTGCCAGCAGTCCCCCTAGGGGGAGCCTCCACTTT. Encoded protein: CASSPPRGSLHF.

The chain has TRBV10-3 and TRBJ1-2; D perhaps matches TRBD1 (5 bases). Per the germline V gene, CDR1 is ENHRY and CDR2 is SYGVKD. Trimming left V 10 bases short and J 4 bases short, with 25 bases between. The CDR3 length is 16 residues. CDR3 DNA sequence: TGTGCCAGGGGGACTGGAACCTATCCTGGGGGCTATGGCTACACCTTC. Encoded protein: CARGTGTYPGGYGYTF.

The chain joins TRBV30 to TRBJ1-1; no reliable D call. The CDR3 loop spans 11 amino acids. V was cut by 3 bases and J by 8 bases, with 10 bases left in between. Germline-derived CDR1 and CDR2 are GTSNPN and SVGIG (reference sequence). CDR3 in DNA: TGTGCCTGGAGCCCCGCCAACGAAGCTTTCTTT. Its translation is CAWSPANEAFF.